This T cell receptor beta chain was sequenced for a study of blood T cell repertoires in COVID-19 (dated by TCRdb to 2018 to 2020). A note on the overall study: Collaborator samples came from the United States, Italy and Spain and covered acute and convalescent phases of COVID-19. A freely available public database, intended as a resource for researchers studying the immune response to SARS-CoV-2, is where the repertoires were released. Deeply sampled blood TCRbeta repertoires from subjects exposed to, actively infected with, or recovered from COVID-19 were included in the dataset. The prospective study material was composed of cDNA or gDNA derived from T cells, B-cell-depleted T cells, or PBMCs. Where available, HLA class I and class II types were taken from metadata supplied by the sample provider and were not determined by assay-based typing. The samples were drawn from two sources: the first 160 participants of the ongoing ImmuneRACE study, and over 1,000 subjects contributed by 6 global collaborators. A de-identified subject ID, COVID-19 status, age in years and sex were almost always included in the sample metadata. What the research found in general, with its limitations: The quantity of clinical and demographic metadata differed by source and by participant and was supplied without curation.

The CDR1 and CDR2 encoded by the germline V gene are SGHRS and YFSETQ. The CDR3 measures 12 amino acids from cysteine to phenylalanine. Only the CDR3 DNA is retained, 36 bases long and in frame from the first base. V is cut back by 8 bases and J by 8 bases, with 8 bases in the junction unmatched. TCRbeta CDR3 regions were amplified from genomic DNA by means of the immunoSEQ Assay, a bias-controlled multiplex PCR. Per the source publication's procedure: The number of nucleated cells in each sample was estimated from the amplification of reference gene primers within the assay. Sequence reads were collapsed and filtered to measure the absolute abundance of every unique TCRbeta CDR3 rearrangement. For each sample, productive Simpson clonality was calculated as the square root of Simpson's diversity index over productive rearrangements. Held by TCRdb, this immuneACCESS table contains in-frame sequences only and omits some clones. Under half of the omission traces to an unresolved V gene where checked; the cause of the rest is unknown. Clone size and the V and J calls come from that table; the DNA yielded D and trimming. For this sample there are over 25,000 clones; roughly 85% appear just once. In total, the top ten clones hold roughly 26% of the sample.

Each collaborating institution followed its own protocols to collect whole blood in K2EDTA tubes. For TCRbeta analysis, collaborators shipped samples in one of three forms: frozen whole blood, isolated PBMCs, or DNA extracted from either of those sample types. This clone was recorded once. This receptor's antigen is unknown. Per-base qualities were not stored, and no clone one base away is much larger. The sample consisted of peripheral blood. Recombination linked TRBV5-1 to TRBJ1-2; TRBD1 lines up with 8 middle nucleotides. This TCR derives from a human donor in a cohort sampled during active COVID-19. The base sequence is TGCGCCAGGAACCGGGACAGGAAAGGCTACACCTTC. It codes for CARNRDRKGYTF.